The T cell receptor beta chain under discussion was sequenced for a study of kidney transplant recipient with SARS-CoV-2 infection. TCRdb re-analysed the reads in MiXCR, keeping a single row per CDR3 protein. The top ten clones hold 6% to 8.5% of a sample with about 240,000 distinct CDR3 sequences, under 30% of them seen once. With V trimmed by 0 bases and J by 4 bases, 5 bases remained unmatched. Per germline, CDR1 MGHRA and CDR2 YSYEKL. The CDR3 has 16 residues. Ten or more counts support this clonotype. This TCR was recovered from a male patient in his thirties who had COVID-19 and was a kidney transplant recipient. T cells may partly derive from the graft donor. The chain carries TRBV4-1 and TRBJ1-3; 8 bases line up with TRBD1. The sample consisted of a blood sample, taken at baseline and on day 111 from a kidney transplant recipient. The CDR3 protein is CASSQDAGGAGNTIYF. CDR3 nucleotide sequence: TGCGCCAGCAGCCAAGATGCAGGGGGCGCAGGAAACACCATATATTTT.